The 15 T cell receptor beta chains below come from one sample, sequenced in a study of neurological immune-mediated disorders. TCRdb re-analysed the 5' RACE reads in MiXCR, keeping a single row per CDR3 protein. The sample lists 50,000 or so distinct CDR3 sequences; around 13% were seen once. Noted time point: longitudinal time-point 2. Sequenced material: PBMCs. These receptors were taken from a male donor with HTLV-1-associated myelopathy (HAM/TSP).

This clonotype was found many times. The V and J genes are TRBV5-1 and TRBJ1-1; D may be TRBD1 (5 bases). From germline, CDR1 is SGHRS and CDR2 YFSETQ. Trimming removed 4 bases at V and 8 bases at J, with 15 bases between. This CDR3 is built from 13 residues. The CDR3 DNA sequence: TGCGCCAGCAGCGGGGGACTAGGCGGGGAAGCTTTCTTT. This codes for CASSGGLGGEAFF.

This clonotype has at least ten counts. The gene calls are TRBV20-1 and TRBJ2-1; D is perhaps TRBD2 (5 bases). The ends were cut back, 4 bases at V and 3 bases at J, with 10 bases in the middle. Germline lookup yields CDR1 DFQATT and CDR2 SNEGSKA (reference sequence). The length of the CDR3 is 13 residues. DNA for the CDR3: TGCAGTGCTACTCGAGGGATCTACAATGAGCAGTTCTTC. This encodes CSATRGIYNEQFF.

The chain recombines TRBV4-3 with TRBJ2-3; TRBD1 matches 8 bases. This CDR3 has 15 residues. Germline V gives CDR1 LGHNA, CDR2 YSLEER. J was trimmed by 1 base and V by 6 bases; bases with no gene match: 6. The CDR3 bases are TGCGCCAGCAGGCGACAGGGGTTCGGCACAGATACGCAGTATTTT. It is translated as CASRRQGFGTDTQYF.

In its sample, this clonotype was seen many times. DNA of the CDR3: TGTGCCAGCAGCTACCGGACAGCTAACTATGGCTACACCTTC. Its translation is CASSYRTANYGYTF. The chain couples TRBV7-2 to TRBJ1-2; tentatively, D is TRBD1 (6 bases). CDR3 length: 14 amino acids. Germline V CDR1 and CDR2: SGHTA, FQGNSA. The V gene lost 4 bases and the J gene lost 0 bases, with 9 bases spanning the gap.

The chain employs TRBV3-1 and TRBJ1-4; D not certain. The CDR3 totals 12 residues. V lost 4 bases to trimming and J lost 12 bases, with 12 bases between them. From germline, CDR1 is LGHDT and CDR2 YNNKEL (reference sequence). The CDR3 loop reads CASSLEGRELFF. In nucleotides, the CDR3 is TGTGCCAGCAGCCTAGAAGGACGGGAACTGTTTTTT.

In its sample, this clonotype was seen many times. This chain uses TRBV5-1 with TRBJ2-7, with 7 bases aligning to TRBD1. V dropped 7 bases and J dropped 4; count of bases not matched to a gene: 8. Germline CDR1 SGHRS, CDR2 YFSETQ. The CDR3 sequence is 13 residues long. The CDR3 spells CASRRDRQYEQYF. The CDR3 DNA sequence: TGCGCCAGCCGACGGGACAGACAATACGAGCAGTACTTC.

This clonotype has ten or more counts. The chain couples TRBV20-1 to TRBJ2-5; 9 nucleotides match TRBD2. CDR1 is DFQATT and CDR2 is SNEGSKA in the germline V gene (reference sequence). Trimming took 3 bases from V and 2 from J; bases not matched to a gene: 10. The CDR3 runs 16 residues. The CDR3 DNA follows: TGCAGTGCTAGCCCCCTACTAGCGGGCGCTCAAGAGACCCAGTACTTC. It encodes CSASPLLAGAQETQYF.

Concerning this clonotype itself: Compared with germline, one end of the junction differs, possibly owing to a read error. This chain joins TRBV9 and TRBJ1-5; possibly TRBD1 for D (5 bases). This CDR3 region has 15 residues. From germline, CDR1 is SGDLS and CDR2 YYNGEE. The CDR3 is CASSSDSYSYQPQHF. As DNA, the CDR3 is TGTGCCAGCAGCTCCGACAGCTATAGCTATCAGCCCCAGCATTTT.

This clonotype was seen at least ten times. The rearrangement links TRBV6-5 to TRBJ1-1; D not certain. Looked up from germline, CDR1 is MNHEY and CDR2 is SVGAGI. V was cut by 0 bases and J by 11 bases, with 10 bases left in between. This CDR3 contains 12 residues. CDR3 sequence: CASSYSNGVAFF. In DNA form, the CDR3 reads TGTGCCAGCAGTTACTCTAATGGGGTGGCTTTCTTT.

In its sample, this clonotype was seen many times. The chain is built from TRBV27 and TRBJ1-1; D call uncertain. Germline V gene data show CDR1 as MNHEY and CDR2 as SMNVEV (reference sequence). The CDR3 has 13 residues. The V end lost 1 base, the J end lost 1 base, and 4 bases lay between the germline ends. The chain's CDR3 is CASSLWQNTEAFF. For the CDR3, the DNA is TGTGCCAGCAGTTTATGGCAGAACACTGAAGCTTTCTTT.

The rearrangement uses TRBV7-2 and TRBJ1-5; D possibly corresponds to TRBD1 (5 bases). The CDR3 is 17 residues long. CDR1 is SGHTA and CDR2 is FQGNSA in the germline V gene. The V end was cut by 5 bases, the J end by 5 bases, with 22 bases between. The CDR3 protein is CASSLPGGSERDQPQHF. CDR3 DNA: TGTGCCAGCAGCCTACCTGGGGGTTCGGAGCGGGATCAGCCCCAGCATTTT.

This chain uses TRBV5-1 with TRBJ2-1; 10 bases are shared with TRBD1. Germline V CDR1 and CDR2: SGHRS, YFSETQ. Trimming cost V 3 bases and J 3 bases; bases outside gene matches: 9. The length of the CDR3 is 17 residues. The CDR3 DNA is TGCGCCAGCAGCTCAGTACAGGGACAGGGGAGCTACAATGAGCAGTTCTTC. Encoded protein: CASSSVQGQGSYNEQFF.

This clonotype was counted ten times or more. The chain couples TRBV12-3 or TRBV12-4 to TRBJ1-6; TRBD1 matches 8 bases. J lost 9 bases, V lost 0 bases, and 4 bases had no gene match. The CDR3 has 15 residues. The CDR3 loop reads CASSLAIQGGSPLHF. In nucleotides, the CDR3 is TGTGCCAGCAGTTTAGCGATACAGGGGGGTTCACCCCTCCACTTT.

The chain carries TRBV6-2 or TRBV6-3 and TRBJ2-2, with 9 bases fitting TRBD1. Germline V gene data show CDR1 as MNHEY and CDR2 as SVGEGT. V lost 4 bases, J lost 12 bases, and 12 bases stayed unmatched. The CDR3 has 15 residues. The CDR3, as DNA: TGTGCCAGCAGTTCCGGACAGGGGTATCTTGGGAAGCTGTTTTTT. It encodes CASSSGQGYLGKLFF.

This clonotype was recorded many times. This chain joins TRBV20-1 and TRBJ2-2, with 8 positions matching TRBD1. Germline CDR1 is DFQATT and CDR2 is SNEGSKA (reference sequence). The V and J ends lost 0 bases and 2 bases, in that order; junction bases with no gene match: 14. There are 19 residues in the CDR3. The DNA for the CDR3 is TGCAGTGCTAGAGAGTGGAAAACAGGGGGTGTAGTAAACACCGGGGAGCTGTTTTTT. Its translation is CSAREWKTGGVVNTGELFF.